What follows is one T cell receptor (beta chain) and its context. Its antigen target is currently unknown. Per-base qualities were not stored, and no clone one base away is much larger. There are 13 amino acids in the CDR3, from cysteine to phenylalanine inclusive. Of all the DNA, just the CDR3 is kept, 39 bases in frame from base 1. The CDR1 and CDR2 encoded by the germline V gene are MDHEN and SYDVKM. V loses 10 bases of germline sequence and J loses 0 bases, and the interval between the two ends is 10 bases. This record belongs to a study of blood T cell repertoires in COVID-19 (dated by TCRdb to about 2020). A note on the overall study: Collaborator samples came from the United States, Italy and Spain and covered acute and convalescent phases of COVID-19. The prospective study material was composed of cDNA or gDNA derived from T cells, B-cell-depleted T cells, or PBMCs. Subjects who had been exposed to COVID-19, were actively infected with it, or had recovered from it provided the deeply sampled blood TCRbeta repertoires that made up the dataset. The repertoires were released in a freely available public database meant as a resource for research on the immune response to SARS-CoV-2. Nearly every sample came with metadata listing a de-identified subject ID, COVID-19 status, age in years and sex. Where HLA class I and class II types were available, the types were taken from metadata supplied by the sample provider, not from assay-based typing. The samples were drawn from two sources: the first 160 participants of the ongoing ImmuneRACE study, and 950 to 1,500 subjects contributed by 6 global collaborators. The study at large found these results: The amount of clinical and demographic metadata varied by source and participant and was provided uncurated.

TCRbeta CDR3 regions were amplified from genomic DNA using the immunoSEQ Assay, a bias-controlled multiplex PCR. The study's processing was this. Within the assay, amplification of reference gene primers was used to estimate how many nucleated cells each sample contained. To quantify the absolute abundance of each unique TCRbeta CDR3 rearrangement, sequence reads were collapsed and filtered. For each sample, productive Simpson clonality was calculated by taking the square root of Simpson's diversity index across productive rearrangements. TCRdb limited this immuneACCESS table to in-frame rearrangements with V and J called. A share of clones is missing; checked studies link under half to unresolved V genes, and the rest is unexplained. Clone size and V and J calls were adopted from that table, with D and trimming inferred from the DNA. This sample comprises about 260,000 clones, more than 70% of them detected only once. The ten largest clones add up to approximately 2.3% of the sample.

Collaborating institutions collected whole blood in K2EDTA tubes following their own protocols. For TCRbeta analysis, collaborators shipped samples as frozen whole blood, isolated PBMCs, or DNA extracted from either of those sample types. The specimen sequenced was peripheral blood. The V and J segments used are TRBV28 and TRBJ2-1; the D gene identity is not certain. The receptor's source is a woman aged 50 to 65 with acute or convalescent COVID-19. The CDR3 protein sequence reads: CATSTGSYNEQFF. The nucleotide sequence reads TGTGCCACCTCGACGGGCTCCTACAATGAGCAGTTCTTC.